This entry is about one T cell receptor beta chain. Its antigen is still unknown. Profiled with immunoSEQ multiplex PCR; TCRdb holds only in-frame clones, not every one. In the table there are about 16,000 clones, under 85% of which are singletons. These data come from a study of tumor-infiltrating lymphocytes in localized non-small cell lung cancer. Study overall: Patients included smokers and never-smokers with various histologies, some sampled after neoadjuvant chemotherapy. Study-wide results and limits: TCRbeta sequencing showed higher T cell infiltration in tumors than uninvolved lung. Recurrence-free survival showed no association with tumor T-cell fraction.

The CDR3 consists of 16 residues. The J segment lost 2 bases and the V segment lost 1 base, leaving 8 bases of the junction unmatched. In germline, CDR1 is SGHRS, CDR2 YFSETQ. This sequence joins TRBV5-1 and TRBJ2-5; 7 nucleotides match TRBD1. Sequencing used lung tumor tissue. The sequence came from a human donor with non-small cell lung cancer. CDR3 loop: CASSLFGTAKQETQYF. The CDR3 region has the DNA TGCGCCAGCAGCTTGTTCGGGACAGCGAAACAAGAGACCCAGTACTTC.